This T cell receptor beta chain is drawn from a study of OX40 agonist ivuxolimab in advanced cancers. With respect to this clone: Its matching antigen is unknown.

CDR3 length: 17 residues. The V gene lost 6 bases and the J gene lost 0 bases, with 20 bases spanning the gap. Germline V gene data show CDR1 as SGHVS and CDR2 as FQNEAQ. Sequenced by immunoSEQ multiplex PCR; TCRdb stores in-frame clones only, minus some. The sample yields around 80,000 clones, about 80% seen once. Cycle 7 day 1, cycle 4 day 1, and baseline were the timepoints at which blood was sampled. Regarding the study as a whole: At doses 0.1 to 3.0 mg/kg, CD4+ and CD8+ clones expanded.

The source was CD4+ or CD8+ T cells sorted from blood, collected in a trial of the OX40 agonist ivuxolimab. The rearrangement uses TRBV7-8 and TRBJ1-1, with a tentative D call TRBD1 (5 bases). This receptor was obtained from an adult with an advanced solid tumor such as melanoma, head and neck, liver or kidney cancer. CDR3 bases: TGTGCCAGCAGTCCCCGGGGCAGGGCGATGATGAACACTGAAGCTTTCTTT. Translated: CASSPRGRAMMNTEAFF.